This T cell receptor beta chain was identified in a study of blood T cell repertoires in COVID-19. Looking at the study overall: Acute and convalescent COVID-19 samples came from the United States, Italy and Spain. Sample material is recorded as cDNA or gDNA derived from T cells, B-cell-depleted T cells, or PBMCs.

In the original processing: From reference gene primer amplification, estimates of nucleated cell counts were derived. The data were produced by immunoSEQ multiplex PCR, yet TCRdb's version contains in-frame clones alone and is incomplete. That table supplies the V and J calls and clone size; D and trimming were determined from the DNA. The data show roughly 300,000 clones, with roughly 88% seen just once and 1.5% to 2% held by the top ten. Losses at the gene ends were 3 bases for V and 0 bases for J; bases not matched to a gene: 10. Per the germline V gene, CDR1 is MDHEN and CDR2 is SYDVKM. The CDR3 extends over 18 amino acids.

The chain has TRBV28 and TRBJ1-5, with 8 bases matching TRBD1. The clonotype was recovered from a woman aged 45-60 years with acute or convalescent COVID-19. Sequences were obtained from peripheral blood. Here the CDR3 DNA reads TGTGCCAGCAGTTTTCGGACAGGGCCATCCTATAGCAATCAGCCCCAGCATTTT. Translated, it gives CASSFRTGPSYSNQPQHF.